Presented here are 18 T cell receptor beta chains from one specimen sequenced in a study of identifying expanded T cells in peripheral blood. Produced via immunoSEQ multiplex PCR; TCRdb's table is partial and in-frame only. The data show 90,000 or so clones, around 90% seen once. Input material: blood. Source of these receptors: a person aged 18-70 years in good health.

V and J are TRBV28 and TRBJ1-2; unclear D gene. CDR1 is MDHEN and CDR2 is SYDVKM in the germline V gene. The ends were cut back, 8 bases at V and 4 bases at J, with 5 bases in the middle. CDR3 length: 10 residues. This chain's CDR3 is CASGPYGYTF. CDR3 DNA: TGTGCCAGCGGCCCCTATGGCTACACCTTC.

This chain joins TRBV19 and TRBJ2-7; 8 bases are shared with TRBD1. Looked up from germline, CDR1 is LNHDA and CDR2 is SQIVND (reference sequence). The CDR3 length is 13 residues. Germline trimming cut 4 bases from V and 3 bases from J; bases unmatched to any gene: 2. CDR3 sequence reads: CASSNRGYYEQYF. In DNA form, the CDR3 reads TGTGCCAGTAGTAACAGGGGGTACTACGAGCAGTACTTC.

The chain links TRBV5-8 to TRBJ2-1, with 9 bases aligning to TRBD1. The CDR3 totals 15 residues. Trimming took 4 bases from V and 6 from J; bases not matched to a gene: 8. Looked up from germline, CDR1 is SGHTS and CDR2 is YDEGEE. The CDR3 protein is CASSTGQGIPNEQFF. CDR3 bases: TGTGCCAGCAGCACGGGACAGGGAATCCCCAATGAGCAGTTCTTC.

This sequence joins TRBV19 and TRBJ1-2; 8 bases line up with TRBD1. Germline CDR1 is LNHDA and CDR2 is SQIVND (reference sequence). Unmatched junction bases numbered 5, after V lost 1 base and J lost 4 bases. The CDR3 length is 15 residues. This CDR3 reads CASSIARGQGYGYTF. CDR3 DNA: TGTGCCAGTAGTATAGCCAGGGGGCAGGGCTATGGCTACACCTTC.

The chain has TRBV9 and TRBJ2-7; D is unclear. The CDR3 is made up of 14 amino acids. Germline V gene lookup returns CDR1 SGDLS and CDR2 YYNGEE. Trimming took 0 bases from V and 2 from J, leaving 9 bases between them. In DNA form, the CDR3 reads TGTGCCAGCAGCGTAGCGGCAGGAACCTACGAGCAGTACTTC. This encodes CASSVAAGTYEQYF.

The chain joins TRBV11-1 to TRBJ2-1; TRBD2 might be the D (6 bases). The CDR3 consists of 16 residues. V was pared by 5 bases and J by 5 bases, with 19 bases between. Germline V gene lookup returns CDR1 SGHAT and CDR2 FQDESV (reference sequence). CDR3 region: CASSPPGGRGNNEQFF. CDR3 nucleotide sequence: TGTGCCAGCAGCCCGCCCGGGGGTCGGGGGAACAATGAGCAGTTCTTC.

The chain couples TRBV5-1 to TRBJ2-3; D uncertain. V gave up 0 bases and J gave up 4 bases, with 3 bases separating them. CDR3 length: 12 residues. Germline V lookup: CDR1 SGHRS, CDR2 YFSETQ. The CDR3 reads CASSLAADTQYF. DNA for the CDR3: TGCGCCAGCAGCTTGGCAGCAGATACGCAGTATTTT. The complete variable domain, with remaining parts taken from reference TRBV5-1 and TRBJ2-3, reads KAGVTQTPRYLIKTRGQQVTLSCSPISGHRSVSWYQQTPGQGLQFLFEYFSETQRNKGNFPGRFSGRQFSNSRSEMNVSTLELGDSALYLCASSLAADTQYFGPGTRLTVL.

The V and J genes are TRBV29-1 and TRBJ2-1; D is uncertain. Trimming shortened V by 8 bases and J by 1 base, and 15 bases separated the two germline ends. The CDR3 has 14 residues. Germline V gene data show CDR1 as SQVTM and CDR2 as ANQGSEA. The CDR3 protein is CSIPNTTSYNEQFF. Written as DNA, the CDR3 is TGCAGCATTCCGAACACCACATCCTACAATGAGCAGTTCTTC.

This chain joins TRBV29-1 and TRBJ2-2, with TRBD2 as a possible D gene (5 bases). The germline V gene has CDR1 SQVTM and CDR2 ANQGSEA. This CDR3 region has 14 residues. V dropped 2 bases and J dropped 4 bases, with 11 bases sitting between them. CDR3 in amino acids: CSVEKLVSTGELFF. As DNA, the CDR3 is TGCAGCGTTGAAAAACTAGTCTCCACCGGGGAGCTGTTTTTT.

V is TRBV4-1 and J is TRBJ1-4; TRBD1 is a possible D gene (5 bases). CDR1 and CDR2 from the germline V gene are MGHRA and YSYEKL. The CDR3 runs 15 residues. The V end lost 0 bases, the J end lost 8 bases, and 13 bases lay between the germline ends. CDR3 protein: CASSQDISRGEKLFF. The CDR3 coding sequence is TGCGCCAGCAGCCAAGATATTTCGAGGGGCGAAAAACTGTTTTTT.

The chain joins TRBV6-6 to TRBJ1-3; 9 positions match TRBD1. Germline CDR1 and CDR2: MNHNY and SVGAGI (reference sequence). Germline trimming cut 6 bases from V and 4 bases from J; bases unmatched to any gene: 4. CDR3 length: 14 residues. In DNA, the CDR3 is TGTGCCAGCAGCCCCGGGACAGGGGGAAACACCATATATTTT. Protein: CASSPGTGGNTIYF.

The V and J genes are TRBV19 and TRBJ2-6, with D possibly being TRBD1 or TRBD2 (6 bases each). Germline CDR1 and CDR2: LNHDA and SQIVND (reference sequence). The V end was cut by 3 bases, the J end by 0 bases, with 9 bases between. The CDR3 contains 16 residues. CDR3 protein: CASSIRGHSGANVLTF. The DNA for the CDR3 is TGTGCCAGTAGTATTCGGGGGCACTCTGGGGCCAACGTCCTGACTTTC.

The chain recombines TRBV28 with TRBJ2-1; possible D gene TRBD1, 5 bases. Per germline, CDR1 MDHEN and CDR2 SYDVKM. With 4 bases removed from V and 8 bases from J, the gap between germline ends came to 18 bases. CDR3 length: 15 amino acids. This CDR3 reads CASSSPGQGTDEQFF. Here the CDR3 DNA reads TGTGCCAGCAGTTCCCCCGGGCAGGGAACGGATGAGCAGTTCTTC.

The CDR3 loop is CASSYSSHGELFF. In DNA form, the CDR3 reads TGTGCCAGCAGTTACTCTAGTCACGGGGAGCTGTTTTTT. This chain uses TRBV6-5 with TRBJ2-2; no definite D call. Germline V CDR1 and CDR2: MNHEY, SVGAGI. The CDR3 has 13 amino acids. V was shortened by 0 bases and J by 7 bases, with 6 bases between the two germline ends.

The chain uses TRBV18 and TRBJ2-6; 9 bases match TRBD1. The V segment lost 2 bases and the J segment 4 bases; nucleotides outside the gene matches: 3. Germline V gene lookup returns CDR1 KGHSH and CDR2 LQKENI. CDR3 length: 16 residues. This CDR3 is CASSPNRGPGANVLTF. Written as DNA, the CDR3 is TGTGCCAGCTCACCAAACAGGGGGCCGGGGGCCAACGTCCTGACTTTC.

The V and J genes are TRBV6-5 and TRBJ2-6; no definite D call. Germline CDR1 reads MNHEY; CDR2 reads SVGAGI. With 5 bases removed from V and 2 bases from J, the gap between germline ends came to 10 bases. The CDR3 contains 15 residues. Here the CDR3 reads CASSKLMPGANVLTF. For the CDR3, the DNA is TGTGCCAGCAGTAAACTTATGCCTGGGGCCAACGTCCTGACTTTC.

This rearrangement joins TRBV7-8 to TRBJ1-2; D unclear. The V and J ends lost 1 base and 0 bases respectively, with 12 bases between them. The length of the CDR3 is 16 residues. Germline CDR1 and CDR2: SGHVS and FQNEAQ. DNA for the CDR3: TGTGCCAGCAGCTTAGTTAAGACCGTTGCTAACTATGGCTACACCTTC. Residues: CASSLVKTVANYGYTF.

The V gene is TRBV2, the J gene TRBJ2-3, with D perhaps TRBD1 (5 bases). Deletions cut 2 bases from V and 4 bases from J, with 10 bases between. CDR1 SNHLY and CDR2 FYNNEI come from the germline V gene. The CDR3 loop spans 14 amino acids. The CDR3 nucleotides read TGTGCCAGCAGTGAACAGGGCGCGGCAGATACGCAGTATTTT. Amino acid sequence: CASSEQGAADTQYF.